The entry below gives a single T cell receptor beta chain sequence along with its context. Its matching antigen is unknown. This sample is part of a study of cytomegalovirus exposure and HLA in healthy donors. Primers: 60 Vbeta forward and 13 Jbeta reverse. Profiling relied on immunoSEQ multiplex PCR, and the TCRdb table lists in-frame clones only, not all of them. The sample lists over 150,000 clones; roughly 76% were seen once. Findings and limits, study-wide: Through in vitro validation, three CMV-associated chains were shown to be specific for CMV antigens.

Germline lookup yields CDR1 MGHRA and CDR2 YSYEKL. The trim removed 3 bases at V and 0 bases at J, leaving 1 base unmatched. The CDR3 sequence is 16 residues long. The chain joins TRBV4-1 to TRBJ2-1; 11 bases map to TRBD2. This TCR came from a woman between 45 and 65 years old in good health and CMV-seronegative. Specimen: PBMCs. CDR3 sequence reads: CASSHTSGSSYNEQFF. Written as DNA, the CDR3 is TGCGCCAGCAGCCACACTAGCGGGAGCTCCTACAATGAGCAGTTCTTC.